This TCR beta chain was documented in a study of blood T cells in healthy people across ages. For this clonotype: Sequence at one end of the junction differs from germline and may be a read error.

Together with a sample-barcoded 5' primer, a J-beta primer mix was included in a second PCR lasting 7 to 11 cycles. TCRdb used MiXCR to reprocess the 5' RACE reads, holding one entry per CDR3 protein. There are 550,000 to 800,000 distinct CDR3 sequences in the sample; about a third occur only once, and approximately 15% lies in the top ten. CDR3 length: 17 residues. Germline V lookup: CDR1 LNHNV, CDR2 YYDKDF (reference sequence). The TCR comes from a woman of 80 years or more in good health. The source material was blood. The chain recombines TRBV15 with TRBJ1-5, with 7 positions matching TRBD1. In DNA form, the CDR3 reads TGTGCCACCAGCAGAGGGTACAGGGGCCTGCGGGATCAGCTCCAGCATTTT. It translates to CATSRGYRGLRDQLQHF. Full variable domain (outside the CDR3, taken from reference TRBV15 and TRBJ1-5): DAMVIQNPRYQVTQFGKPVTLSCSQTLNHNVMYWYQQKSSQAPKLLFHYYDKDFNNEADTPDNFQSRRPNTSFCFLDIRSPGLGDTAMYLCATSRGYRGLRDQLQHFGDGTRLSIL.